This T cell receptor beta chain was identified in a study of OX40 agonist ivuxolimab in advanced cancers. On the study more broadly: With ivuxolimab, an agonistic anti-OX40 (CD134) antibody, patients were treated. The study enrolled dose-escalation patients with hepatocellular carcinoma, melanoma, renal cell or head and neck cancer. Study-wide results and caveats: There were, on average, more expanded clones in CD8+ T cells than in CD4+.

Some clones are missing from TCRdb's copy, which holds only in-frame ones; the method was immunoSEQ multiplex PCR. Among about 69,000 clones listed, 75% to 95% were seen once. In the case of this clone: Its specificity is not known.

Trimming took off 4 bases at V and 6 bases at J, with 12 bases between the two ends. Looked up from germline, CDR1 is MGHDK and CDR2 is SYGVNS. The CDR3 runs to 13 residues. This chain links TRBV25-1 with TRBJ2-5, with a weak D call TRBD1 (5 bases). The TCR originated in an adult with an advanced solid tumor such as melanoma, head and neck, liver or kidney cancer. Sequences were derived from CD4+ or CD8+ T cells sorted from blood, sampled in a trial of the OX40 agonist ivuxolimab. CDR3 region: CASSAPGMKTQYF. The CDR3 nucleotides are TGTGCCAGCAGTGCCCCAGGGATGAAGACCCAGTACTTC.